A single sample is the source of the 28 T cell receptor beta chains below, sequenced in a study of regulatory T cells in long-lasting Graves disease. Described time point: newly diagnosed GD, antithyroid drugs for less than 3 months. TCR sequences were obtained from RNA taken from PBMCs. iRepertoire HTBI primers and Arm-PCR of CDR3 regions built TCR beta libraries. Each CDR3 protein is one row after TCRdb ran MiXCR on the multiplex PCR reads. The sample includes approximately 230,000 distinct CDR3 sequences, approximately 20% of them seen just once. This specimen was peripheral blood mononuclear cells (PBMCs), taken at new diagnosis, from a patient treated with antithyroid drugs. The receptors were gathered from a female donor with Graves disease.

This clonotype was observed at least ten times. V gene TRBV28 combines with J gene TRBJ1-3, with 7 positions matching TRBD1. The J segment lost 4 bases and the V segment lost 4 bases, leaving 13 bases of the junction unmatched. This CDR3 has 17 residues. The germline V gene encodes CDR1 MDHEN and CDR2 SYDVKM. CDR3 sequence (DNA): TGTGCCAGCAGTTCCCGACTACAGGGGTGGATCGGAAACACCATATATTTT. Amino acids: CASSSRLQGWIGNTIYF.

This clonotype showed up many times. This chain uses TRBV28 with TRBJ2-1; D is undetermined. The germline CDR1 and CDR2 sequences are MDHEN and SYDVKM. Trimming shortened V by 5 bases and J by 5 bases, and 10 bases separated the two germline ends. The CDR3 spans 13 residues. The CDR3 sequence: CASSLGSNNEQFF. CDR3 nucleotide sequence: TGTGCCAGCAGTCTTGGGTCAAACAATGAGCAGTTCTTC.

The V gene is TRBV4-3, the J gene TRBJ2-1; 12 nucleotides agree with TRBD1. This CDR3 is 17 amino acids long. The V segment lost 1 base and the J segment 7 bases; nucleotides outside the gene matches: 8. Per the germline V gene, CDR1 is LGHNA and CDR2 is YSLEER. CDR3 in amino acids: CASSQAGTGGARNEQFF. CDR3 coding DNA: TGCGCCAGCAGCCAAGCTGGGACAGGGGGCGCGAGAAATGAGCAGTTCTTC.

This clonotype was observed at least ten times. J is TRBJ1-3 and V is TRBV14; D is uncertain. From germline, CDR1 is SGHDN and CDR2 FVKESK. This CDR3 is built from 15 residues. With 1 base removed from V and 2 bases from J, the gap between germline ends came to 9 bases. CDR3 region: CASSQGQRAGNTIYF. CDR3 DNA: TGTGCCAGCAGCCAAGGGCAGAGGGCTGGAAACACCATATATTTT.

The rearrangement uses TRBV9 and TRBJ2-1, with 14 bases matching TRBD2. V shed 0 bases and J 6 bases; nucleotides not matched to a gene: 8. This CDR3 region has 18 residues. The V gene's germline CDR1 is SGDLS and CDR2 YYNGEE. The CDR3 sequence is CASSVEGTSGRSGNEQFF. CDR3 in DNA: TGTGCCAGCAGCGTAGAGGGGACTAGCGGGAGAAGTGGCAATGAGCAGTTCTTC. Looking up the rest from reference TRBV9 and TRBJ2-1 gives the full variable domain: DSGVTQTPKHLITATGQRVTLRCSPRSGDLSVYWYQQSLDQGLQFLIQYYNGEERAKGNILERFSAQQFPDLHSELNLSSLELGDSALYFCASSVEGTSGRSGNEQFFGPGTRLTVL.

This clonotype was seen at least ten times. The chain employs TRBV19 and TRBJ2-6, with D hard to call. CDR1 is LNHDA, CDR2 SQIVND, per germline (reference sequence). Trimming removed 2 bases at V and 4 bases at J, with 12 bases between. This CDR3 contains 16 residues. CDR3 protein: CASSISARSGANVLTF. CDR3 nucleotide sequence: TGTGCCAGTAGTATATCGGCCAGAAGCGGGGCCAACGTCCTGACTTTC. Combining the CDR3 with reference TRBV19 and TRBJ2-6 gives the whole variable domain DGGITQSPKYLFRKEGQNVTLSCEQNLNHDAMYWYRQDPGQGLRLIYYSQIVNDFQKGDIAEGYSVSREKKESFPLTVTSAQKNPTAFYLCASSISARSGANVLTFGAGSRLTVL.

In this sample, this clonotype turned up many times. This sequence joins TRBV4-2 and TRBJ1-2; D may be TRBD1 (6 bases). The CDR3 has 16 residues. Germline V gene sequence: CDR1 LGHNA, CDR2 YNFKEQ. V was shortened by 1 base and J by 3 bases, with 15 bases between the two germline ends. The CDR3 loop is CASSQANRVSDYGYTF. As DNA, the CDR3 is TGTGCCAGCAGCCAAGCGAACAGGGTATCGGACTATGGCTACACCTTC.

Ten or more counts support this clonotype. The J gene is TRBJ1-2, the V gene TRBV5-1; no definite D call. Per germline, CDR1 SGHRS and CDR2 YFSETQ. The ends were cut back, 5 bases at V and 5 bases at J, with 13 bases in the middle. The CDR3 contains 13 residues. Here the CDR3 reads CASRWAQEYGYTF. DNA of the CDR3: TGCGCCAGCAGGTGGGCCCAAGAATATGGCTACACCTTC.

This clonotype was observed many times. The chain joins TRBV12-3 or TRBV12-4 to TRBJ2-2, with TRBD2 matching 12 bases. The CDR3 has 15 amino acids. With 6 bases clipped from V and 4 bases from J, the junction kept 3 bases outside the gene matches. The CDR3 DNA is TGTGCCAGCAGGCAGACTAGCGGGAGCACCGGGGAGCTGTTTTTT. Amino acid sequence: CASRQTSGSTGELFF.

This chain joins TRBV3-1 and TRBJ1-4; D remains ambiguous. The CDR3 loop spans 16 amino acids. Trimming took 4 bases from V and 1 from J, leaving 13 bases between them. CDR1 LGHDT and CDR2 YNNKEL come from the germline V gene (reference sequence). CDR3 nucleotide sequence: TGTGCCAGCAGCCGACGGGTCCTGGGAACTAATGAAAAACTGTTTTTT. Its translation is CASSRRVLGTNEKLFF.

The V call is TRBV7-2, the J call TRBJ1-2; D uncertain. Germline CDR1 reads SGHTA; CDR2 reads FQGNSA. V was shortened by 1 base and J by 4 bases, with 10 bases between the two germline ends. The CDR3 is made up of 14 amino acids. The DNA of the CDR3 is TGTGCCAGCAGCTTAGAACTCGCCAGCTATGGCTACACCTTC. Translating gives CASSLELASYGYTF.

As for this clonotype: A clone one base away is much larger, so this may be a read error. This chain uses TRBV5-1 with TRBJ2-7; D not resolved. Germline V gene data show CDR1 as SGHRS and CDR2 as YFSETQ. This CDR3 has 15 amino acids. The CDR3 nucleotides are TGCGCCAGCGGCTTGGCCGGAGTAGGTAGCTACGAGCAGTACTTC. Translated, it gives CASGLAGVGSYEQYF.

On this clonotype itself: One end of the junction does not line up with germline, which may come from a read error. The chain links TRBV20-1 to TRBJ1-5, with a tentative D call TRBD1 (5 bases). The CDR3 is 14 amino acids. Germline loops: CDR1 DFQATT, CDR2 SNEGSKA (reference sequence). CDR3 nucleotides: TGCAGTGCTAGATTTACGCGGGGGAATCGGCCCCAGCATTTT. It is translated as CSARFTRGNRPQHF.

This clonotype was recorded many times. The V gene is TRBV19, the J gene TRBJ1-1; unclear D gene. V lost 7 bases, J lost 1 base, and 10 bases lay in between. Per the germline V gene, CDR1 is LNHDA and CDR2 is SQIVND (reference sequence). CDR3 length: 13 residues. CDR3 residues: CASTPTQNTEAFF. The CDR3 DNA follows: TGTGCCAGTACTCCGACACAGAACACTGAAGCTTTCTTT.

There are many counts of this clonotype. The genes are TRBV24-1 and TRBJ1-5; D uncertain. This CDR3 spans 15 amino acids. With 5 bases removed from V and 3 bases from J, the gap between germline ends came to 13 bases. Germline V gene lookup returns CDR1 KGHDR and CDR2 SFDVKD. The DNA of the CDR3 is TGTGCCACCAGTGGTCTGGGCGGATCCAATCAGCCCCAGCATTTT. Its translation is CATSGLGGSNQPQHF.

This clonotype has at least ten counts. The chain joins TRBV27 to TRBJ2-3; D uncertain. The CDR3 runs to 16 residues. V lost 6 bases to trimming and J lost 0 bases, with 16 bases between them. Looked up from germline, CDR1 is MNHEY and CDR2 is SMNVEV (reference sequence). The CDR3 nucleotides are TGTGCCAGCAGCCCTGCCCCGGGCCCTAGCACAGATACGCAGTATTTT. This translates into CASSPAPGPSTDTQYF.

This clonotype was observed many times. The chain combines TRBV30 with TRBJ2-7, with TRBD2 identical over 10 bases. CDR1 and CDR2 from the germline V gene are GTSNPN and SVGIG (reference sequence). The CDR3 runs to 14 residues. V shed 0 bases and J 6 bases; nucleotides not matched to a gene: 5. The CDR3 loop reads CAWSVTSGTGEQYF. CDR3 in DNA: TGTGCCTGGAGTGTTACTAGCGGGACCGGCGAGCAGTACTTC.

This clonotype was recorded at least ten times. The V gene is TRBV7-8, the J gene TRBJ1-1, with 8 bases identical to TRBD1. The CDR3 contains 14 residues. Trimming at V came to 0 bases and at J to 8 bases, leaving 5 bases not matched to a gene. CDR1 SGHVS and CDR2 FQNEAQ come from the germline V gene. CDR3 DNA sequence: TGTGCCAGCAGCTTAGCGACAGGGGAAACGGAAGCTTTCTTT. The encoded protein is CASSLATGETEAFF. The full variable domain, rest sourced from reference TRBV7-8 and TRBJ1-1, is GAGVSQSPRYKVAKRGQDVALRCDPISGHVSLFWYQQALGQGPEFLTYFQNEAQLDKSGLPSDRFFAERPEGSVSTLKIQRTQQEDSAVYLCASSLATGETEAFFGQGTRLTVV.

In this sample, this clonotype turned up many times. The chain uses TRBV9 and TRBJ1-5; D may be TRBD1 (6 bases). V was pared by 3 bases and J by 3 bases, with 13 bases between. This CDR3 has 15 residues. Looked up from germline, CDR1 is SGDLS and CDR2 is YYNGEE. The CDR3 DNA is TGTGCCAGCAGCGCATCCGCAGGGGTCAATCAGCCCCAGCATTTT. Its protein is CASSASAGVNQPQHF.

The chain joins TRBV6-9 to TRBJ1-1; possible D gene TRBD1, 6 bases. Germline assignment: CDR1 MNHGY and CDR2 SVAAGI. This CDR3 region has 17 residues. The ends were cut back, 4 bases at V and 4 bases at J, with 22 bases in the middle. CDR3 DNA: TGTGCCAGCAGTTCGATTGTGGGGGCTCAGGGCAGCACTGAAGCTTTCTTT. Its translation is CASSSIVGAQGSTEAFF.

This clonotype was counted ten times or more. This chain uses TRBV12-3 or TRBV12-4 with TRBJ2-7; D is possibly TRBD2 (6 bases). The length of the CDR3 is 14 residues. Trimming stripped 5 bases from V and 1 base from J, with 12 bases between. The CDR3 region has the DNA TGTGCCAGCAGTGTGGACTACGGGTCCTACGAGCAGTACTTC. Its protein is CASSVDYGSYEQYF.

Comment on this clonotype: One base away lies a much larger clone, so this may be a sequencing read error. V and J are TRBV7-9 and TRBJ2-3; D is possibly TRBD1 or TRBD2 (5 bases each). Trimming left V 8 bases short and J 3 bases short, with 18 bases between. Germline V CDR1 and CDR2: SEHNR, FQNEAQ (reference sequence). The CDR3 covers 15 residues. CDR3 amino acids: CASGWWDGLTDTQYF. CDR3 in DNA: TGTGCCAGCGGCTGGTGGGACGGGCTAACAGATACGCAGTATTTT.

This clonotype was seen ten or more times. J is TRBJ1-3 and V is TRBV6-1; D uncertain. Germline V gene sequence: CDR1 MNHNS, CDR2 SASEGT. The CDR3 consists of 16 residues. V was pared by 2 bases and J by 0 bases, with 11 bases between. The CDR3 loop is CASSEFYGSSGNTIYF. The CDR3 coding sequence is TGTGCCAGCAGTGAATTTTACGGTTCCTCTGGAAACACCATATATTTT.

There are many counts of this clonotype. This chain connects TRBV6-1 to TRBJ1-2, with D possibly being TRBD1 (6 bases). V was cut by 6 bases and J by 2 bases, with 10 bases left in between. The CDR3 is 13 amino acids. Germline V gene data show CDR1 as MNHNS and CDR2 as SASEGT. The DNA for the CDR3 is TGTGCCAGCAGACCCGGACAGAACTATGGCTACACCTTC. Its protein is CASRPGQNYGYTF.

This clonotype was seen many times. The chain employs TRBV19 and TRBJ2-1; the match to TRBD2 covers 7 bases. This CDR3 has 15 residues. Germline CDR1 reads LNHDA; CDR2 reads SQIVND (reference sequence). The ends lost 3 bases at V and 8 bases at J; junction bases unmatched: 10. Here the CDR3 DNA reads TGTGCCAGTAGTATTGGGGCGGGAGCAATAGATGAGCAGTTCTTC. Its protein product is CASSIGAGAIDEQFF.

This clonotype was detected ten times or more. The V gene is TRBV28, the J gene TRBJ1-2; 7 nucleotides line up with TRBD1. CDR1 and CDR2 (germline): MDHEN, SYDVKM. V was clipped by 3 bases and J by 5 bases; unmatched bases: 6. This CDR3 comprises 14 residues. DNA of the CDR3: TGTGCCAGCAGTTTGGGGGCAGGGGGTTATGGCTACACCTTC. Protein: CASSLGAGGYGYTF.

This clonotype was counted ten times or more. V is TRBV2 and J is TRBJ1-1; D is perhaps TRBD1 (6 bases). Trimming took 8 bases from V and 1 from J, leaving 14 bases between them. The V gene's germline CDR1 is SNHLY and CDR2 FYNNEI. This CDR3 has 14 amino acids. The CDR3 region is CASGGRGGNTEAFF. The CDR3 DNA sequence: TGTGCCAGCGGCGGGAGGGGGGGGAACACTGAAGCTTTCTTT.

Remarks on this clonotype: A read error may account for a junction end that differs from germline. The rearrangement uses TRBV6-9 and TRBJ1-4; the D is unclear. Per germline, CDR1 MNHGY and CDR2 SVAAGI. The CDR3 spans 16 residues. The DNA for the CDR3 is TGTGCCAGCAGTTGGGTACAGTTTGCAACTAATGAAGAACTGTTTTTT. This sequence encodes CASSWVQFATNEELFF.